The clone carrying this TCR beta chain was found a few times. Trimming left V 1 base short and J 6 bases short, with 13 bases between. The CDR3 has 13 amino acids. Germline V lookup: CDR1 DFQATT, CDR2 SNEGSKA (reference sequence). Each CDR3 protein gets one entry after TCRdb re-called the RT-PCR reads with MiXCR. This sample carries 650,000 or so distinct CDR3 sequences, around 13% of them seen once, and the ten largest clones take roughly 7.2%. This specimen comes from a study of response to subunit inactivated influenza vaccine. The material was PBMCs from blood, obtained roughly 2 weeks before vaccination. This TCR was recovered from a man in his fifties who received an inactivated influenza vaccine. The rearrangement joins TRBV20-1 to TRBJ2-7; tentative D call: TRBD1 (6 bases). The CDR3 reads CSARAQGVPEQYF. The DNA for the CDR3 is TGCAGTGCTAGAGCACAGGGAGTCCCCGAGCAGTACTTC.